This paragraph reports one T cell receptor (beta chain). No antigen is known for it. CDR1 is DFQATT and CDR2 is SNEGSKA in the germline V gene (reference sequence). This CDR3 contains 13 residues. V dropped 6 bases and J dropped 5 bases, with 14 bases sitting between them. This specimen comes from a study of identical twins. A universal primer binding site was introduced by template switching. The final cDNA contained unique molecular identifiers. TCRdb re-called the 5' RACE reads with MiXCR, one entry per CDR3 protein. The data contain 410,000 or so distinct CDR3 sequences, around a sixth of them singletons. Findings and limits, study-wide: Rather than following the same donors, the conclusions depended on cross-sectional statistical analysis. Models underestimated how often monozygotic twins shared out-of-frame TCR alpha. Less excess twin sharing appeared in beta out-of-frame sequences.

The source of this sequence is a man aged 45-65 years in good health. The V gene is TRBV20-1, the J gene TRBJ1-5; a possible D gene is TRBD1 (6 bases). Sequenced material: naive T cells sorted from blood. The CDR3 nucleotides are TGCAGTGCCCTGTGGGGGGCCCATCAGCCCCAGCATTTT. Translating gives CSALWGAHQPQHF.